A single T cell receptor (beta chain) is shown here with its context. The germline CDR1 and CDR2 sequences are SGHAT and FQNNGV. Deletions cut 1 base from V and 2 bases from J, with 16 bases between. The CDR3 spans 17 residues. The sample originates from a study of blood T cell repertoires in COVID-19. Recruits, aged roughly 18 to 95 years, lived in around 24 US areas. Participants had their cohort set by participant-reported clinical history. Per the original data handling: Scientists estimated how many nucleated cells there were by amplifying reference gene primers. Libraries were prepared by immunoSEQ multiplex PCR; TCRdb keeps only in-frame clonotypes and omits some of them. D and trimming were read from the DNA, whereas the V and J calls and clone size are those reported in that table. The repertoire has 250,000 to 350,000 clones, nearly 90% of them found once; the top ten carry about 1.7%.

This clonotype originated in a woman between 18 and 29 years old with acute COVID-19. The chain couples TRBV11-2 to TRBJ2-3, with D perhaps matching TRBD2 (5 bases). Sequencing used PBMCs or T cells enriched from blood (not recorded which). The CDR3 DNA is TGTGCCAGCAGCTTAGGATGGCCAGCGGCCACCACAGATACGCAGTATTTT. Its protein product is CASSLGWPAATTDTQYF.